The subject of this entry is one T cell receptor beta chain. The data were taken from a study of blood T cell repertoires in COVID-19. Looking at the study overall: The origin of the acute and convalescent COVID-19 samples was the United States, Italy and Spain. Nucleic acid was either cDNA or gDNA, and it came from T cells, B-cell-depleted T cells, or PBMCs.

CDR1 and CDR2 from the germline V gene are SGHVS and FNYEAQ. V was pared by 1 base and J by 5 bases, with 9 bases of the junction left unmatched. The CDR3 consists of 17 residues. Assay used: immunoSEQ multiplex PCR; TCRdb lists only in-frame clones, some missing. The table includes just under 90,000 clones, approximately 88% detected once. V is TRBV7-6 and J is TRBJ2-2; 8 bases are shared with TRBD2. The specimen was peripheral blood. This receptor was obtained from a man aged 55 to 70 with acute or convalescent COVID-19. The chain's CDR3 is CASSLVGSSGITGELFF. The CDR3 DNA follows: TGTGCCAGCAGCTTAGTAGGGAGTAGCGGGATAACCGGGGAGCTGTTTTTT.